Listed below are T cell receptor beta chains from one sample, sequenced in a study of human T cells and chemical hapten exposure. TCRdb re-called the RACE reads with MiXCR, one entry per CDR3 protein. This table has 150,000 to 200,000 distinct CDR3 sequences, around 25% appearing once. Sequences were derived from whole blood, sampled in connection with sensitization to the hapten diphenylcyclopropenone (DPC). Receptor source: a woman aged 40 to 50 with alopecia areata. Some clones in this sample may be carry-over from other donors' samples. Both conserved end residues are part of each CDR3. The order of the fields is CDR3 length, J gene, D gene, V gene, clone size, CDR3 DNA, CDR3 protein. A D gene is named only where the DNA matches it firmly. Only part of the rows carry a size: once, few, many, or a class if the clone is expanded.

length: 19
J: TRBJ2-7
D: TRBD2
V: TRBV5-6
size: few
DNA: TGTGCCAGCAGCTCACCCCCGAGACTAGCGGGAGAAGTCTCCTACGAGCAGTACTTC
CDR3: CASSSPPRLAGEVSYEQYF

length: 15
J: TRBJ2-1
D: TRBD2
V: TRBV7-6
size: few
DNA: TGTGCCAGCAGCTTAGTCTTAGCGGGAGGACATGAGCAGTTCTTC
CDR3: CASSLVLAGGHEQFF

length: 14
J: TRBJ2-3
D: TRBD2
V: TRBV20-1
size: few
DNA: TGCAGTGAGGAACTAGCGGGAGCTTCAGATACGCAGTATTTT
CDR3: CSEELAGASDTQYF

length: 14
J: TRBJ2-3
D: .
V: TRBV5-1
size: few
DNA: TGCGCCAGCACTCTGCAAGGGGGTACGGATACGCAGTATTTT
CDR3: CASTLQGGTDTQYF

length: 15
J: TRBJ2-1
D: TRBD2
V: TRBV7-2
size: .
DNA: TGTGCCAGCATTCCAGATAGCGGGGCCCTCAATGAGCAGTTCTTC
CDR3: CASIPDSGALNEQFF

length: 17
J: TRBJ2-3
D: .
V: TRBV11-2
size: .
DNA: TGTGCCAGCAGCTTAGGGGCGAGCGGGCTTAGCACAGATACGCAGTATTTT
CDR3: CASSLGASGLSTDTQYF

length: 14
J: TRBJ1-1
D: .
V: TRBV29-1
size: .
DNA: TGCAGCGTTGAATCTCAGGTTTGGCGCACTGAAGCTTTCTTT
CDR3: CSVESQVWRTEAFF

length: 15
J: TRBJ2-7
D: TRBD1
V: TRBV28
size: .
DNA: TGTGCCAGCAGCGGTTCCAGGGGGCTTCCCTACGAGCAGTACTTC
CDR3: CASSGSRGLPYEQYF

length: 16
J: TRBJ1-2
D: TRBD1
V: TRBV29-1
size: few
DNA: TGCAGCGTTGAACCCCTGACAGGGGAACTCTTCTATGGCTACACCTTC
CDR3: CSVEPLTGELFYGYTF

length: 15
J: TRBJ2-1
D: .
V: TRBV4-3
size: .
DNA: TGCGCCAGCAGCCAACGACAGGAACCTTACAATGAGCAGTTCTTC
CDR3: CASSQRQEPYNEQFF

length: 17
J: TRBJ2-7
D: TRBD2
V: TRBV29-1
size: .
DNA: TGCAGCGTTGAGCCTATGAGGGGGCTAGCGGGGATCTACGAGCAGTACTTC
CDR3: CSVEPMRGLAGIYEQYF

length: 14
J: TRBJ1-2
D: .
V: TRBV24-1
size: .
DNA: TGTGCCACCAGTGATTTAAACAGTCACTATGGCTACACCTTC
CDR3: CATSDLNSHYGYTF

length: 18
J: TRBJ2-3
D: TRBD2
V: TRBV28
size: few
DNA: TGTGCCAGTGCATCCGGGACTAGCGGGAACTTGGCCAGTGATACGCAGTATTTT
CDR3: CASASGTSGNLASDTQYF

length: 13
J: TRBJ1-1
D: TRBD1
V: TRBV29-1
size: many
DNA: TGCAGCGTTGGACAGGGGTTAAACACTGAAGCTTTCTTT
CDR3: CSVGQGLNTEAFF

length: 16
J: TRBJ2-3
D: TRBD2
V: TRBV18
size: few
DNA: TGTGCCAGCTCACCACTGGGACTAGCGGCCACAGATACGCAGTATTTT
CDR3: CASSPLGLAATDTQYF

length: 11
J: TRBJ2-5
D: .
V: TRBV27
size: .
DNA: TGTGCCAGCAGTTTAATGGAGACCCAGTACTTC
CDR3: CASSLMETQYF

length: 15
J: TRBJ2-2
D: .
V: TRBV12-3/TRBV12-4
size: .
DNA: TGTGCCAGCAGTTTACGGACAGCTAACACCGGGGAGCTGTTTTTT
CDR3: CASSLRTANTGELFF

length: 14
J: TRBJ2-3
D: .
V: TRBV28
size: few
DNA: TGTGCCAGCAGTTTAGGACAGCCTCAAGATACGCAGTATTTT
CDR3: CASSLGQPQDTQYF

length: 15
J: TRBJ1-1
D: TRBD1
V: TRBV5-5
size: .
DNA: TGTGCCAGCAGTTTTTTGGACAGGGGGAGCACTGAAGCTTTCTTT
CDR3: CASSFLDRGSTEAFF

length: 16
J: TRBJ2-1
D: TRBD1
V: TRBV11-2
size: few
DNA: TGTGCCAGCAGCATCTTCGGGACAGGGTCCTACAATGAGCAGTTCTTC
CDR3: CASSIFGTGSYNEQFF

length: 15
J: TRBJ1-3
D: .
V: TRBV28
size: .
DNA: TGTGCCAGCAGCTCACATACCTACTCTGGAAACACCATATATTTT
CDR3: CASSSHTYSGNTIYF

length: 15
J: TRBJ2-2
D: .
V: TRBV9
size: few
DNA: TGTGCCAGCGGTGGGAGTTTGGGCACCGCCGGGGAGCTGTTTTTT
CDR3: CASGGSLGTAGELFF

length: 13
J: TRBJ2-1
D: .
V: TRBV6-5
size: few
DNA: TGTGCCAGCAGTTACTATTTGGGGAGAGGTCAGTTCTTC
CDR3: CASSYYLGRGQFF

length: 12
J: TRBJ2-1
D: TRBD2
V: TRBV28
size: .
DNA: TGTGCCAGCAGTTTAGATACTAGCGTGCAGTTCTTC
CDR3: CASSLDTSVQFF

length: 14
J: TRBJ1-1
D: TRBD1
V: TRBV6-4
size: few
DNA: TGTGCCAGCAGTGACTCAGGCAGGGGGGCTGAAGCTTTCTTT
CDR3: CASSDSGRGAEAFF

length: 15
J: TRBJ1-2
D: .
V: TRBV6-6
size: few
DNA: TGTGCCAGCAGTTACGGGCGATCCTCTAACTATGGCTACACCTTC
CDR3: CASSYGRSSNYGYTF

length: 13
J: TRBJ1-2
D: .
V: TRBV2
size: few
DNA: TGTGCCAGCTCAAAAGGCACAGACTATGGCTACACCTTC
CDR3: CASSKGTDYGYTF

length: 13
J: TRBJ2-7
D: TRBD2
V: TRBV7-9
size: .
DNA: TGTGCCAGCAGCTTACGGGGGGCCTACGAGCAGTACTTC
CDR3: CASSLRGAYEQYF